This TCR beta chain appears in the sequencing data of a study of Graves' ophthalmopathy and Graves' hyperthyroidism. The study amplified TCR beta CDR3 regions using RNA transcripts. Following a first-round RT-PCR that used HTBI primers, a second-round multiplex PCR was carried out. Via MiXCR, TCRdb re-called the multiplex PCR reads, giving one row per CDR3 protein. In the table there are approximately 460,000 distinct CDR3 sequences, 13% to 15% of which are singletons. A few counts support this clonotype. The CDR3 contains 17 residues. From germline, CDR1 is SGHAT and CDR2 FQNNGV. The V segment lost 5 bases and the J segment 2 bases; nucleotides outside the gene matches: 5.

Sequenced input: blood. The TCR sequence derives from a woman in her 30s with Graves' ophthalmopathy. The chain joins TRBV11-2 to TRBJ2-2, with 13 bases identical to TRBD2. CDR3 protein: CASSPLAGGPNTGELFF. The CDR3 bases are TGTGCCAGCAGCCCACTAGCGGGAGGGCCCAACACCGGGGAGCTGTTTTTT.